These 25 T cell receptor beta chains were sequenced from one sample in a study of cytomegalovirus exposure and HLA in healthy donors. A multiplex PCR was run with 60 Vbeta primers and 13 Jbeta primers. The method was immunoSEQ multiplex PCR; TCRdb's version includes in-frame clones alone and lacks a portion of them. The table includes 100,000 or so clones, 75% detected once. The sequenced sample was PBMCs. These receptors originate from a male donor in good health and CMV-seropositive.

The CDR3 loop is CASSDSPGKGYGYTF. In DNA form, the CDR3 reads TGTGCCAGCAGCGACTCACCGGGAAAAGGCTATGGCTACACCTTC. V and J are TRBV21-1 and TRBJ1-2. TRBV21-1 is assigned pseudogene status. The CDR3 covers 15 residues.

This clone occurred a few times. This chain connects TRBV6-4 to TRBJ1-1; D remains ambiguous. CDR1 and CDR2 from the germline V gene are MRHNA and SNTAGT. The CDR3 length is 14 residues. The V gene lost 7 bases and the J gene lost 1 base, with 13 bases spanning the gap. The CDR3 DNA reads TGTGCCAGCAAGGACTTTTCAAGGAACACTGAAGCTTTCTTT. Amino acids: CASKDFSRNTEAFF.

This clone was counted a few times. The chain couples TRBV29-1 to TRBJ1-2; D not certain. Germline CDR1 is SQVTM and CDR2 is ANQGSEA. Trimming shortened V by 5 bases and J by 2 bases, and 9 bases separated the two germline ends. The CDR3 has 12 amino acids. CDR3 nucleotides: TGCAGCGTTCCCGGGGTGAACTATGGCTACACCTTC. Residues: CSVPGVNYGYTF.

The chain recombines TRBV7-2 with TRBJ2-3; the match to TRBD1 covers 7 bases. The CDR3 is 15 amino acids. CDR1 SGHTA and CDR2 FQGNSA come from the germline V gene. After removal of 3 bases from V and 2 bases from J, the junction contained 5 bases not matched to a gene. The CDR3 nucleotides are TGTGCCAGCAGCTTTCCAACAGGGGTCACAGATACGCAGTATTTT. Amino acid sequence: CASSFPTGVTDTQYF.

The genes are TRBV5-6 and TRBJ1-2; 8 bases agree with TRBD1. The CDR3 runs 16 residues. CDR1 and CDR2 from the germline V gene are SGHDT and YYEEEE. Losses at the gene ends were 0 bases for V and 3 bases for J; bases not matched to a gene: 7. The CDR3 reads CASSLVPGQVDYGYTF. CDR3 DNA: TGTGCCAGCAGCTTGGTTCCGGGACAGGTTGACTATGGCTACACCTTC.

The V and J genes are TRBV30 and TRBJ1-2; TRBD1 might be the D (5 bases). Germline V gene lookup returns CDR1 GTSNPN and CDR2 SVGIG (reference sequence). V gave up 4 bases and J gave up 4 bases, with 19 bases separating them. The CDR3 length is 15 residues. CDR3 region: CAWNAGGESTYGYTF. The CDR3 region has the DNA TGTGCCTGGAATGCCGGAGGGGAGAGTACCTATGGCTACACCTTC. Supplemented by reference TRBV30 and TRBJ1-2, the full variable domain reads SQTIHQWPATLVQPVGSPLSLECTVEGTSNPNLYWYRQAAGRGLQLLFYSVGIGQISSEVPQNLSASRPQDRQFILSSKKLLLSDSGFYLCAWNAGGESTYGYTFGSGTRLTVV.

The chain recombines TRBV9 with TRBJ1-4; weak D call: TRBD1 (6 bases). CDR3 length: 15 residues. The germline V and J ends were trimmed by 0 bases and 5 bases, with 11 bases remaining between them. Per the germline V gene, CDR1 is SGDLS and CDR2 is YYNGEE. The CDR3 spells CASSVGPGENEKLFF. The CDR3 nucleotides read TGTGCCAGCAGCGTAGGGCCAGGGGAGAATGAAAAACTGTTTTTT.

CDR3 nucleotide sequence: TGTGCCAGCAGCCAAGAAGCGGCAACATCCACCGGGGAGCTGTTTTTT. Translating gives CASSQEAATSTGELFF. The rearrangement links TRBV14 to TRBJ2-2, with D possibly matching TRBD2 (5 bases). The CDR3 is 16 residues long. Germline V lookup: CDR1 SGHDN, CDR2 FVKESK. Trimming took off 0 bases at V and 4 bases at J, with 12 bases between the two ends. The full variable domain, in which reference TRBV14 and TRBJ2-2 provide the parts outside the CDR3, is EAGVTQFPSHSVIEKGQTVTLRCDPISGHDNLYWYRRVMGKEIKFLLHFVKESKQDESGMPNNRFLAERTGGTYSTLKVQPAELEDSGVYFCASSQEAATSTGELFFGEGSRLTVL.

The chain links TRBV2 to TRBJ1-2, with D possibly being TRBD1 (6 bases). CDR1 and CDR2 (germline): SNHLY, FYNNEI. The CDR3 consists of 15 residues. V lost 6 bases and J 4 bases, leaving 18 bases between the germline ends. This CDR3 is CASSEIIGGGYGYTF. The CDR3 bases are TGTGCCAGCAGCGAAATTATAGGGGGGGGCTATGGCTACACCTTC.

The CDR3: CASSGGGAGGDYGYTF. CDR3 nucleotides: TGTGCCAGCAGCGGCGGGGGGGCAGGGGGCGACTATGGCTACACCTTC. The rearrangement uses TRBV7-2 and TRBJ1-2, with 8 bases identical to TRBD1. Germline V gives CDR1 SGHTA, CDR2 FQGNSA. The CDR3 has 16 amino acids. The V gene end was trimmed by 5 bases and the J gene end by 3 bases; junction bases not matched to a gene: 11.

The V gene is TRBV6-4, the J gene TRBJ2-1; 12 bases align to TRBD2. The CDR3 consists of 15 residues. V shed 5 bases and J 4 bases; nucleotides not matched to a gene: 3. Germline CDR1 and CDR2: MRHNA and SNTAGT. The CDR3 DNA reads TGTGCCAGCAGTCCTACTAGCGGGGGGTACAATGAGCAGTTCTTC. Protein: CASSPTSGGYNEQFF.

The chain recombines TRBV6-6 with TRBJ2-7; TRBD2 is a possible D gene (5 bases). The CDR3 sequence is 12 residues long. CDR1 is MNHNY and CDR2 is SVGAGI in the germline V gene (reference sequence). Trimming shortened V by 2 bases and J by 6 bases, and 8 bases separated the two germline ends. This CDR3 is CASSYRGREQYF. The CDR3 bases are TGTGCCAGCAGTTACCGAGGGCGCGAGCAGTACTTC.

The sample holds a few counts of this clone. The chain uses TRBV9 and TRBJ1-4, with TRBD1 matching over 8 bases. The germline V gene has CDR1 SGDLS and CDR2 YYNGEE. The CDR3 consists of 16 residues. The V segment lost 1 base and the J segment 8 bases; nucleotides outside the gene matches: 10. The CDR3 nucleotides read TGTGCCAGCAGCGTAAAAGGGGGCAGGGGGCACGAAAAACTGTTTTTT. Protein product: CASSVKGGRGHEKLFF.

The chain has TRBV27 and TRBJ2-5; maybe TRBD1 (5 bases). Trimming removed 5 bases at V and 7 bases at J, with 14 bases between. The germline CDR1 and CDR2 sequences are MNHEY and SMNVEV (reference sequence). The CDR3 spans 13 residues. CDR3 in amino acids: CASSLDIEGTQYF. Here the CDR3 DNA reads TGTGCCAGCAGTCTGGACATCGAAGGGACCCAGTACTTC.

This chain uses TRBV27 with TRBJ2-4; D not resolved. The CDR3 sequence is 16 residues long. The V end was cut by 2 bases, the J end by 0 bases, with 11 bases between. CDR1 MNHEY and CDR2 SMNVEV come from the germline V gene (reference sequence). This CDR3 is CASSLVGRLAKNIQYF. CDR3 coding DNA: TGTGCCAGCAGTTTAGTTGGCAGACTAGCCAAAAACATTCAGTACTTC.

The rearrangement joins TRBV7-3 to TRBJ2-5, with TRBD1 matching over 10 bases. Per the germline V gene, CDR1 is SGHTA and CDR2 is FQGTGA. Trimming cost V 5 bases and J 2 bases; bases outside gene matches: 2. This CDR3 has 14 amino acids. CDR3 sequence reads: CASSLDRGQETQYF. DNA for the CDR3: TGTGCCAGCAGCCTGGACAGGGGGCAAGAGACCCAGTACTTC.

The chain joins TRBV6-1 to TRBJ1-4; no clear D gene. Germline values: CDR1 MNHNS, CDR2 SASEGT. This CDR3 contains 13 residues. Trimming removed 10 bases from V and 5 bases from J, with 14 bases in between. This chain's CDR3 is CATHPKQNEKLFF. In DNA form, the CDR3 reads TGTGCCACCCACCCCAAACAGAATGAAAAACTGTTTTTT.

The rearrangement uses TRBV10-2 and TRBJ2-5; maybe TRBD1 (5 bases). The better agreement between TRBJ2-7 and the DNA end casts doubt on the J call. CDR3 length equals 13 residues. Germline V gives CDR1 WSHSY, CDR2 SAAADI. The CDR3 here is CASSYADTYEQYF. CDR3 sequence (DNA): TGCGCCAGCAGTTACGCGGACACCTACGAGCAGTACTTC.

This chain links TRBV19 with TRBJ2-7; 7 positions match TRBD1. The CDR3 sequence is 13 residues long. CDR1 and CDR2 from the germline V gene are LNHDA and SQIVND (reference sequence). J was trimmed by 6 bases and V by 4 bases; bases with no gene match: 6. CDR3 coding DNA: TGTGCCAGTAGTACAAGACAGGGACGCGAGCAGTACTTC. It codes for CASSTRQGREQYF.

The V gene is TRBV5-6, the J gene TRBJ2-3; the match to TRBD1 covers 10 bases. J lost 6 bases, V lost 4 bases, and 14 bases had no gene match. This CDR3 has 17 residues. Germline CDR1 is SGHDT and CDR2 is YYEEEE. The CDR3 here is CASSPDRGRVVLDTQYF. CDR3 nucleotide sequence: TGTGCCAGCAGCCCAGACAGGGGGCGCGTGGTGCTGGATACGCAGTATTTT.

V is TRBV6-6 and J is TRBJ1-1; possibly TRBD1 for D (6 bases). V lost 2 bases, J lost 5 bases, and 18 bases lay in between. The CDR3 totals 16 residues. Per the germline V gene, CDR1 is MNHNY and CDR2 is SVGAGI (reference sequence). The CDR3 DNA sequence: TGTGCCAGCAGTTACCCCTTTGGGCAGGGGAGTACTGAAGCTTTCTTT. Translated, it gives CASSYPFGQGSTEAFF.

CDR3 DNA sequence: TGTGCCAGCAGTGGAGGACAGGGGGAAGAGACCCAGTACTTC. It specifies CASSGGQGEETQYF. The chain uses TRBV25-1 and TRBJ2-5; 10 bases map to TRBD1. The V segment lost 4 bases and the J segment 3 bases; nucleotides outside the gene matches: 2. The V gene's germline CDR1 is MGHDK and CDR2 SYGVNS. The CDR3 is 14 amino acids.

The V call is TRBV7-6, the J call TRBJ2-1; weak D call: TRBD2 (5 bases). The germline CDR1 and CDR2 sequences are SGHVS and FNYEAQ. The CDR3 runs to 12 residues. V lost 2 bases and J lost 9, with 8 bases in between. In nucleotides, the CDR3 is TGTGCCAGCAGCTTAAGCGGAACTGAGCAGTTCTTC. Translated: CASSLSGTEQFF. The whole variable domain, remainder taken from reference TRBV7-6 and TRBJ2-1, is GAGVSQSPRYKVTKRGQDVALRCDPISGHVSLYWYRQALGQGPEFLTYFNYEAQQDKSGLPNDRFSAERPEGSISTLTIQRTEQRDSAMYRCASSLSGTEQFFGPGTRLTVL.

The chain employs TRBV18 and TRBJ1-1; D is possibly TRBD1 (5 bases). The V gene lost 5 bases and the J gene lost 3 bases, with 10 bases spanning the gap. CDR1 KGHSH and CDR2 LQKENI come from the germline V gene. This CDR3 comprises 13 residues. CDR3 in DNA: TGTGCCAGCTCAGAAGCGGGGGACACTGAAGCTTTCTTT. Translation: CASSEAGDTEAFF. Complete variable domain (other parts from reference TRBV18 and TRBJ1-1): NAGVMQNPRHLVRRRGQEARLRCSPMKGHSHVYWYRQLPEEGLKFMVYLQKENIIDESGMPKERFSAEFPKEGPSILRIQQVVRGDSAAYFCASSEAGDTEAFFGQGTRLTVV.

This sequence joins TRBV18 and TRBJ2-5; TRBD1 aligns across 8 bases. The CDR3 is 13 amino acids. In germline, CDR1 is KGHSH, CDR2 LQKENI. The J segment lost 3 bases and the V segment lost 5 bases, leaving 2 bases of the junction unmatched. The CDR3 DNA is TGTGCCAGCTCATCGACAGGGGAAGAGACCCAGTACTTC. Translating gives CASSSTGEETQYF. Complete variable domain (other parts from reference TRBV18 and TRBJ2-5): NAGVMQNPRHLVRRRGQEARLRCSPMKGHSHVYWYRQLPEEGLKFMVYLQKENIIDESGMPKERFSAEFPKEGPSILRIQQVVRGDSAAYFCASSSTGEETQYFGPGTRLLVL.